The present T cell receptor beta chain was sequenced within a study of CD8+ T cells in alopecia areata. On the study more broadly: A 6-month off-drug phase came after tofacitinib, which had lasted 6 to 18 months.

Trimming left V 5 bases short and J 5 bases short, with 15 bases between. Germline V lookup: CDR1 SQVTM, CDR2 ANQGSEA. This CDR3 is 13 amino acids long. Once RNA had been extracted, it was reverse transcribed into cDNA to act as the sequencing template. Here immunoSEQ multiplex PCR was the method, and the copy in TCRdb shows in-frame clones only, minus some. The sample carries about 200,000 clones, 57% recorded once. General study results and limits: Compared with normal scalp, lesional scalp had higher clonality and more expanded CD8+ clones.

Regarding this clone: What it binds is not known.

The chain uses TRBV29-1 and TRBJ2-5; D is perhaps TRBD1 or TRBD2 (6 bases each). This specimen consisted of CD4+ T cells sorted from blood, obtained at week 0. The clonotype comes from a human donor with alopecia areata. CDR3 region: CSVWSGAGETQYF. The CDR3 coding sequence is TGCAGCGTTTGGTCGGGGGCTGGGGAGACCCAGTACTTC.